The rows below give T cell receptor beta chains drawn from one sample of a study of HIV-infected patients and healthy controls. A single record per CDR3 protein comes from TCRdb applying MiXCR to the 5' RACE reads. Of 65,000 to 70,000 distinct CDR3 sequences listed, about a sixth are singletons. The specimen sequenced was CD4+ T cells from blood. These receptors were taken from a human donor in good health. CDR3s include the opening cysteine and the closing phenylalanine or tryptophan. The D gene is left open where the match is weak. The listing skips clone size in some rows; elsewhere it reads once, few, many or a size class.

d_gene | j_gene | v_gene | abundance | CDR3aa | CDR3nt
TRBD1 | TRBJ2-5 | TRBV12-3/TRBV12-4 | - | CASSPRTGAADKTSETQYF | TGTGCCAGCAGTCCCCGGACAGGGGCGGCCGACAAGACATCGGAGACCCAGTACTTC
- | TRBJ2-1 | TRBV12-3/TRBV12-4 | - | CASSFGPGEQFF | TGTGCCAGCAGTTTTGGTCCGGGGGAGCAGTTCTTC
- | TRBJ1-1 | TRBV9 | few | CASSVEGSSRAFF | TGTGCCAGCAGCGTAGAGGGGAGTAGCCGAGCTTTCTTT
- | TRBJ2-7 | TRBV3-2 | - | CASSQDTRQAHYEQYF | TGTGCCAGCAGCCAAGATACACGACAGGCGCACTACGAGCAGTACTTC
- | TRBJ1-4 | TRBV15 | - | CATSGAPGRINEKLFF | TGTGCCACCAGCGGAGCCCCGGGACGGATTAATGAAAAACTGTTTTTT
- | TRBJ1-4 | TRBV27 | - | CASSLRREYLQTNEKLFF | TGTGCCAGCAGTTTACGCAGGGAATACCTACAAACTAATGAAAAACTGTTTTTT
TRBD2 | TRBJ2-5 | TRBV7-2 | many | CASSSTSGKETQYF | TGTGCCAGCAGCTCGACTAGCGGAAAAGAGACCCAGTACTTC
TRBD1 | TRBJ2-3 | TRBV19 | few | CASSIGYGTGVTDTQYF | TGTGCCAGTAGTATTGGATACGGGACAGGGGTCACAGATACGCAGTATTTT
- | TRBJ2-1 | TRBV5-6 | once | CASSPLLSEQFF | TGTGCCAGCAGCCCCCTTTTGAGTGAGCAGTTCTTC
TRBD1 | TRBJ2-3 | TRBV19 | - | CASSRQGITQYF | TGTGCCAGTAGTAGACAGGGAATAACGCAGTATTTT
- | TRBJ2-4 | TRBV12-3/TRBV12-4 | - | CASRDGPVLAKNIQYF | TGTGCCAGCCGAGACGGACCCGTGCTAGCCAAAAACATTCAGTACTTC
TRBD1 | TRBJ2-4 | TRBV7-3 | - | CASSPDRGRIQYF | TGTGCCAGCAGCCCGGACAGGGGAAGGATTCAGTACTTC
- | TRBJ2-5 | TRBV7-2 | - | CASSLGSWGPRETQYF | TGTGCCAGCAGCTTAGGTTCCTGGGGGCCGCGGGAGACCCAGTACTTC
- | TRBJ2-5 | TRBV3-1 | - | CASSQGFDGQETQYF | TGTGCCAGCAGCCAAGGGTTCGACGGCCAAGAGACCCAGTACTTC
- | TRBJ1-3 | TRBV19 | few | CAREPGCTGNTIYF | TGTGCCAGAGAACCAGGGTGTACCGGAAACACCATATATTTT
TRBD1 | TRBJ2-6 | TRBV3-1 | - | CASSQGPDRGRGANVLTF | TGTGCCAGCAGCCAAGGGCCCGACAGGGGGCGCGGGGCCAACGTCCTGACTTTC
- | TRBJ1-5 | TRBV27 | few | CASSLEGNKYQPQHF | TGTGCCAGCAGTTTAGAGGGAAACAAGTATCAGCCCCAGCATTTT
TRBD2 | TRBJ2-1 | TRBV7-2 | many | CASRGGLARQFF | TGTGCCAGCAGGGGGGGACTAGCTCGTCAGTTCTTC
- | TRBJ2-2 | TRBV9 | many | CASSFLGVDRPGELFF | TGTGCCAGCAGCTTCCTCGGGGTGGACAGACCCGGGGAGCTGTTTTTT
- | TRBJ1-2 | TRBV6-5 | - | CASTLRGGQGGYGYTF | TGTGCCAGCACCCTACGGGGGGGGCAGGGAGGCTATGGCTACACCTTC
TRBD1 | TRBJ1-1 | TRBV12-3/TRBV12-4 | few | CASGTGGRTEAFF | TGTGCCAGCGGTACAGGGGGGAGGACTGAAGCTTTCTTT
TRBD2 | TRBJ2-2 | TRBV3-1 | - | CASSQVPGRATGELFF | TGTGCCAGCAGCCAAGTTCCCGGGAGGGCTACCGGGGAGCTGTTTTTT
- | TRBJ2-5 | TRBV12-3/TRBV12-4 | many | CASSLSQIEETQYF | TGTGCCAGCAGTTTGTCCCAGATAGAAGAGACCCAGTACTTC
- | TRBJ2-5 | TRBV7-9 | - | CASSLSQTIRETQYF | TGTGCCAGCAGCTTGTCGCAAACAATCCGGGAGACCCAGTACTTC
TRBD1 | TRBJ2-7 | TRBV11-2 | many | CASSTTGGRYEQYF | TGTGCCAGCAGCACAACAGGGGGCAGGTACGAGCAGTACTTC
- | TRBJ1-1 | TRBV25-1 | - | CASSEYNPVNTEAFF | TGTGCCAGCAGTGAATATAACCCCGTGAACACTGAAGCTTTCTTT
TRBD1 | TRBJ2-2 | TRBV6-2/TRBV6-3 | - | CATNLGQEYTGELFF | TGTGCCACCAACTTGGGACAGGAGTACACCGGGGAGCTGTTTTTT
- | TRBJ1-2 | TRBV12-3/TRBV12-4 | - | CASSFGGRGGYTF | TGTGCCAGCAGTTTTGGGGGGCGCGGTGGCTACACCTTC
- | TRBJ1-5 | TRBV28 | many | CASRTFGGGGVNQPQHF | TGTGCCAGCAGAACTTTTGGCGGCGGCGGGGTCAATCAGCCCCAGCATTTT
- | TRBJ2-4 | TRBV12-3/TRBV12-4 | - | CASSFGTQSIQYF | TGTGCCAGCAGTTTTGGTACGCAGAGCATTCAGTACTTC
TRBD1 | TRBJ1-2 | TRBV9 | many | CASSTQVQTGNYGYTF | TGTGCCAGCAGCACCCAAGTCCAGACAGGGAACTATGGCTACACCTTC
- | TRBJ2-1 | TRBV5-6 | - | CASSSGGRGDEQFF | TGTGCCAGCAGCTCTGGAGGCCGAGGCGATGAGCAGTTCTTC
TRBD2 | TRBJ2-5 | TRBV28 | many | CASSPGPGLAGGRRETQYF | TGTGCCAGCAGTCCGGGTCCGGGACTAGCGGGGGGGCGGAGAGAGACCCAGTACTTC
TRBD2 | TRBJ2-5 | TRBV2 | many | CASIGTRYGGGQYF | TGTGCCAGCATTGGGACTAGATATGGAGGGGGCCAGTACTTC
- | TRBJ1-5 | TRBV28 | many | CASSLISDSRQPQHF | TGTGCCAGCAGTTTAATATCGGATTCTCGTCAGCCCCAGCATTTT
TRBD2 | TRBJ2-7 | TRBV4-3 | - | CASSHISGGSAGEQYF | TGCGCCAGCAGCCATATCAGCGGGGGCTCGGCGGGAGAGCAGTACTTC
- | TRBJ2-7 | TRBV14 | many | CASSQAYQGRYEQYF | TGTGCCAGCAGCCAAGCATATCAGGGGAGGTACGAGCAGTACTTC
TRBD1 | TRBJ1-2 | TRBV20-1 | many | CSASRGQSESNYGYTF | TGCAGTGCTAGTAGGGGGCAGTCTGAATCTAACTATGGCTACACCTTC
- | TRBJ1-2 | TRBV18 | many | CASSPEQGPSYGYTF | TGTGCCAGCTCACCCGAACAGGGCCCCAGCTATGGCTACACCTTC
TRBD1 | TRBJ1-1 | TRBV20-1 | few | CSADRVDRVNTEAFF | TGCAGTGCTGATAGGGTAGACAGGGTTAACACTGAAGCTTTCTTT
- | TRBJ2-3 | TRBV2 | - | CASSRGKTDTQYF | TGTGCCAGCAGCCGAGGCAAGACAGATACGCAGTATTTT
TRBD1 | TRBJ1-2 | TRBV7-2 | - | CASSLQGAYYGYTF | TGTGCCAGCAGCTTACAGGGGGCGTACTATGGCTACACCTTC
- | TRBJ1-1 | TRBV9 | - | CASSVAANTEAFF | TGTGCCAGCAGCGTAGCGGCGAACACTGAAGCTTTCTTT
- | TRBJ1-5 | TRBV28 | - | CASKARTALGQPQHF | TGTGCCAGCAAGGCACGGACAGCCTTGGGTCAGCCCCAGCATTTT
- | TRBJ2-7 | TRBV6-2/TRBV6-3 | many | CASSPNREQYF | TGTGCCAGCAGTCCCAATAGGGAGCAGTACTTC
- | TRBJ2-3 | TRBV19 | - | CASSGAGRVTDTQYF | TGTGCCAGTAGTGGGGCGGGAAGAGTCACAGATACGCAGTATTTT
- | TRBJ2-1 | TRBV6-4 | - | CASSQEQTPSNEQFF | TGTGCCAGCAGCCAGGAGCAGACTCCCTCCAATGAGCAGTTCTTC
TRBD1 | TRBJ1-1 | TRBV6-5 | few | CASSRQGATEAFF | TGTGCCAGCAGCCGACAGGGGGCCACTGAAGCTTTCTTT
- | TRBJ1-2 | TRBV29-1 | - | CSVGGDNYGYTF | TGCAGCGTTGGGGGGGATAACTATGGCTACACCTTC
- | TRBJ1-2 | TRBV20-1 | - | CSARVLGQIYTF | TGCAGTGCTAGAGTCCTCGGACAAATCTACACCTTC
- | TRBJ2-1 | TRBV7-9 | - | CASSSPSPLGDEQFF | TGTGCCAGCAGCTCCCCTAGCCCCCTCGGAGATGAGCAGTTCTTC